This T cell receptor (beta chain) appears in the sequencing data of a study of CD8+CD57+ T cells in acquired aplastic anemia. Regarding the study as a whole: Patients and controls turned out to have 25 to 30 CD8+ CDR3 sequences in common.

TCR beta VDJ combinations and CDR3 sequences were profiled from genomic DNA. One entry per CDR3 protein results from TCRdb running MiXCR on the reads. The sample contains 200,000 to 250,000 distinct CDR3 sequences, 65% of which appear only once. It was patients with CD8+CD57+ cell expansion by flow cytometry who were chosen for sequencing. There were no patients without severe acquired aplastic anemia. When blood sampling took place, the patients had received no therapy. This CDR3 region has 13 residues. V lost 4 bases and J lost 3, with 10 bases in between. The V gene's germline CDR1 is SQVTM and CDR2 ANQGSEA. In the case of this clonotype: What it binds is not known.

This sequence was found in a human donor with aplastic anemia. Sequenced input: sorted CD4+, CD8+, or CD8+CD57+ T cells (not recorded which) from PBMCs. The V gene is TRBV29-1, the J gene TRBJ1-3, with D tentatively TRBD1 (5 bases). The CDR3 reads CSVVSGVGNTIYF. CDR3 coding DNA: TGCAGCGTTGTCTCGGGGGTTGGAAACACCATATATTTT.